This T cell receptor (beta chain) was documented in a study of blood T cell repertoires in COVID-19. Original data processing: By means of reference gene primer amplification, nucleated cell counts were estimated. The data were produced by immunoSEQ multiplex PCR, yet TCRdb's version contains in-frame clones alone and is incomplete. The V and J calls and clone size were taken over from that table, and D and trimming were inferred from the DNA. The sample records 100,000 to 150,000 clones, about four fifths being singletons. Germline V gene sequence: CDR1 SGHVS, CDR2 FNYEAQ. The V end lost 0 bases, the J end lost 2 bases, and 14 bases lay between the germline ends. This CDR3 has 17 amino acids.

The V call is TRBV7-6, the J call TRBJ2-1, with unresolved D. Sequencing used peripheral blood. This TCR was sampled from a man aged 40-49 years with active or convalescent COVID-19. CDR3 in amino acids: CASSLARQSETYNEQFF. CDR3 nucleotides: TGTGCCAGCAGCTTAGCGAGGCAGTCTGAAACCTACAATGAGCAGTTCTTC.